The T cell receptor beta chain under discussion was sequenced for a study of control samples from healthy donors and cancer patients. This table comes from immunoSEQ multiplex PCR, and its TCRdb copy is limited to in-frame clones, with some not included. The table includes roughly 400,000 clones, 75% to 95% detected once. The V segment lost 4 bases and the J segment 4 bases; nucleotides outside the gene matches: 2. Germline V gene lookup returns CDR1 MNHEY and CDR2 SVGAGI. The length of the CDR3 is 14 residues. J is TRBJ1-2 and V is TRBV6-5, with 11 nucleotides matching TRBD1. The clonotype was recovered from a man aged 40-55 years with head and neck cancer. Sample: PBMCs. The CDR3 sequence is CASSSGQGVYGYTF. Written as DNA, the CDR3 is TGTGCCAGCAGTTCGGGACAGGGGGTCTATGGCTACACCTTC.